This T cell receptor beta chain was retrieved from a study of T cell clones after liver transplantation. Study as a whole: A pre-transplant mixed lymphocyte reaction with TCRbeta sequencing defined graft-donor-reactive clones followed in post-transplant blood.

Here immunoSEQ multiplex PCR was the method, and the copy in TCRdb shows in-frame clones only, minus some. In the table there are about 80,000 clones, about 84% of which are singletons. CDR3 length: 18 residues. The V gene's germline CDR1 is LNHNV and CDR2 YYDKDF (reference sequence). V lost 1 base and J lost 2; bases outside the gene matches: 10. Study findings and constraints: Graft donor-reactive T cells may have migrated into the graft rather than being deleted.

About this clone: Its target is unknown.

The rearrangement links TRBV15 to TRBJ2-2; 7 bases align to TRBD2. The sequencing used CD4+ T cells from blood, collected approximately 3.5 years after liver transplant. The source of this sequence is a human patient who received a liver transplant. Some T cells may originate from the graft donor. CDR3 bases: TGTGCCACCAGCAGAGGAGGGGTAGCGGGCCGTAACACCGGGGAGCTGTTTTTT. It translates to CATSRGGVAGRNTGELFF.